This T cell receptor beta chain came from a study of beta chain features in type 1 diabetes. Points from the study as a whole: The influence of HLA type on TCRB rearrangement stayed undetermined. Within each of all four CD4+ subsets, Type 1 diabetes patients had TCRB CDR3s that were moderately but significantly shorter. Possibly, sequencing cDNA over-represented cells that had high TCR expression levels.

Expressed TCRB transcripts got sequenced, as all isolated RNA was reverse transcribed. Approximately 3.5 million reads per sample were averaged for naive, central memory and regulatory samples. This table comes from immunoSEQ multiplex PCR, and its TCRdb copy is limited to in-frame clones, with some not included. The sample carries about 340,000 clones, roughly 8.8% recorded once. This clone has ten or more counts. The antigen remains unidentified. The germline V gene has CDR1 SGHRS and CDR2 YFSETQ. Trimming left V 4 bases short and J 2 bases short, with 10 bases between. The CDR3 is 14 residues long. By way of CD45RO/CCR7/CD25/CD127/CD95/CD27, the CD4+ regulatory, stem cell-like memory, central memory and naive cells were sorted.

The J gene is TRBJ1-5, the V gene TRBV5-1; D unclear. The sequencing sample was made of central memory CD4+ T cells from blood. This TCR derives from a young man with type 1 diabetes. CDR3 in DNA: TGCGCCAGCAGCGATTCCGGGGGCAATCAGCCCCAGCATTTT. As protein: CASSDSGGNQPQHF. The full variable domain, completed using reference TRBV5-1 and TRBJ1-5, is KAGVTQTPRYLIKTRGQQVTLSCSPISGHRSVSWYQQTPGQGLQFLFEYFSETQRNKGNFPGRFSGRQFSNSRSEMNVSTLELGDSALYLCASSDSGGNQPQHFGDGTRLSIL.